These T cell receptor beta chains were read from a single sample in a study of cytomegalovirus exposure and HLA in healthy donors. The table came from immunoSEQ multiplex PCR; TCRdb's copy has only in-frame clones and leaves some out. The sample has about 150,000 clones; about four fifths are singletons. Sample: PBMCs. The receptors were sampled from a male donor in good health and CMV-seronegative. CDR3s include the opening cysteine and the closing phenylalanine or tryptophan. D genes are given only for firm matches. Expanded clones are given a class, and other clones once, few, many or no size at all.

clone_size j_call v_call d_call cdr3_aa cdr3_nt
. TRBJ2-7 TRBV27 TRBD1 CASRRNRDRGREQYF TGTGCCAGCAGGCGTAACCGGGACAGGGGGCGCGAGCAGTACTTC
. TRBJ2-7 TRBV7-2 TRBD2 CASSSFSLAGGKSYEQYF TGTGCCAGCAGCTCCTTCTCTCTAGCGGGAGGCAAATCCTACGAGCAGTACTTC
. TRBJ2-7 TRBV29-1 TRBD1 CSVQLPGQGGGQYF TGCAGCGTTCAACTCCCGGGACAGGGGGGTGGGCAGTACTTC
. TRBJ2-1 TRBV9 . CASSDGQSSYNEQFF TGTGCCAGCAGCGACGGACAGAGCTCCTACAATGAGCAGTTCTTC
. TRBJ2-7 TRBV28 TRBD1 CASSLGQGAPYEQYF TGTGCCAGCAGTTTAGGACAGGGGGCGCCTTACGAGCAGTACTTC
many TRBJ1-6 TRBV5-5 . CASSLRQDFSYNSPLHF TGTGCCAGCAGCCTGCGCCAGGATTTCTCCTATAATTCACCCCTCCACTTT
few TRBJ2-4 TRBV7-9 . CASSVVGGDIQYF TGTGCCAGCAGCGTGGTAGGGGGTGACATTCAGTACTTC
few TRBJ2-5 TRBV7-9 TRBD1 CASLRTGGYQETQYF TGTGCCAGCCTCCGGACAGGGGGGTACCAAGAGACCCAGTACTTC
. TRBJ2-7 TRBV6-1 TRBD2 CASRTSGNYEQYF TGTGCCAGTCGGACTAGCGGGAATTACGAGCAGTACTTC
once TRBJ1-3 TRBV7-3 TRBD1 CASSLTPIGQGNTIYF TGTGCCAGCAGCTTAACCCCAATCGGACAGGGGAACACCATATATTTT
. TRBJ2-7 TRBV27 . CASSLRGILLEQYF TGTGCCAGCAGTTTGAGGGGGATCCTTTTAGAGCAGTACTTC
. TRBJ2-3 TRBV4-1 TRBD1 CASSQDTLGQGRTDTQYF TGCGCCAGCAGCCAAGACACACTTGGACAGGGGCGCACAGATACGCAGTATTTT
. TRBJ2-2 TRBV14 . CASSLRAGPIGTGELFF TGTGCCAGCAGCCTCAGGGCCGGGCCAATAGGGACCGGGGAGCTGTTTTTT